This T cell receptor (beta chain) derives from a study of siplizumab effects on memory and regulatory T cells. Clones were sequenced by immunoSEQ multiplex PCR, and TCRdb holds only the in-frame ones, with some missing. This sample has 100,000 or so clones, with more than 85% found just once. Comment on this clone: What it recognizes is unknown.

Study-wide points: Memory cells that were CD4+ and unstimulated gave rise to alloreactive sequences, which siplizumab significantly reduced. Roughly 80-97% of proliferating CD4+ or CD8+ clones defied assignment to a naive or memory phenotype.

The sequenced sample consisted of CD4+ T cells sorted from blood. This clonotype was sampled from a human donor in good health. Some clones in this sample may be carry-over from other donors' samples.

The CDR3 sequence: CASSLKRTADTQYF. The CDR3 nucleotides are TGTGCCAGCAGTTTGAAGCGGACAGCAGATACGCAGTATTTT. This chain links TRBV27 with TRBJ2-3; perhaps TRBD1 as D (6 bases). Germline V gene lookup returns CDR1 MNHEY and CDR2 SMNVEV (reference sequence). This CDR3 is built from 14 residues. Trimming took 3 bases from V and 4 from J, leaving 11 bases between them.